This TCR beta chain was identified during a study of graft-versus-host responses after intestinal transplantation. Looking at the study overall: The study gave all recipients anti-thymocyte globulin induction, then tacrolimus and steroids for about 3 years. Study-wide results and caveats: GvH clones were identified in recipient marrow, with some first appearing in ileum or blood.

TCRdb's copy holds only in-frame clones and misses some; the assay was immunoSEQ multiplex PCR. The table lists roughly 20,000 clones, 40% to 45% of them singletons. Stimulators, around 200,000 irradiated and violet-dye-labeled cells, were plated with around 200,000 CFSE-labeled responder cells. At the end of the reaction, proliferating CFSE-low CD3+CD4+ and CD3+CD8+ responders were sorted. V gave up 4 bases and J gave up 2 bases, with 12 bases separating them. This CDR3 region has 14 residues. Germline V lookup: CDR1 MGHRA, CDR2 YSYEKL. The material sequenced was alloreactive CD8+ T cells from a mixed lymphocyte reaction culture, taken before intestinal transplant. Subset noted: CFSE-low proliferating T cells sorted from approximately 6-day pre-transplant mixed lymphocyte reaction (GvH or HvG direction). This chain connects TRBV4-1 to TRBJ2-7; D not resolved. This clonotype originated in a human patient who received an intestinal transplant. The CDR3 here is CASSPSDQAYEQYF. The CDR3 bases are TGCGCCAGCAGCCCCTCAGACCAAGCCTACGAGCAGTACTTC.